Each of the 6 T cell receptor beta chains below was sequenced from the same sample in a study of cytomegalovirus exposure and HLA in healthy donors. 60 Vbeta and 13 Jbeta primers were used in PCR. Produced via immunoSEQ multiplex PCR; TCRdb's table is partial and in-frame only. Of about 110,000 clones in the sample, more than 75% were seen once. Sequencing input: PBMCs. The receptor source for this set is a man aged 35 to 55 in good health and CMV-seronegative.

This chain uses TRBV5-5 with TRBJ2-7; tentative D call: TRBD2 (5 bases). Germline V gives CDR1 SGHKS, CDR2 YYEKEE (reference sequence). The CDR3 sequence is 15 residues long. The V end was cut by 0 bases, the J end by 2 bases, with 12 bases between. The CDR3 sequence is CASSLVPGEAYEQYF. CDR3 in DNA: TGTGCCAGCAGCTTGGTGCCCGGGGAAGCCTACGAGCAGTACTTC.

This clone was seen only once. V usage is TRBV2 and J usage is TRBJ1-3, with 7 bases matching TRBD1. This CDR3 is 13 amino acids long. V trimming: 3 bases; J trimming: 4 bases; junction bases outside the gene matches: 0. Germline V gene sequence: CDR1 SNHLY, CDR2 FYNNEI. The CDR3, as DNA: TGTGCCAGCAGTGAGGACAGGGGAAACACCATATATTTT. As protein: CASSEDRGNTIYF.

This chain uses TRBV27 with TRBJ2-7, with 9 bases lining up with TRBD1. The CDR3 extends over 15 amino acids. The germline V gene has CDR1 MNHEY and CDR2 SMNVEV (reference sequence). J gave up 2 bases and V 4 bases, and 6 bases lay outside the gene matches. The CDR3: CASSSPGQGAYEQYF. In DNA, the CDR3 is TGTGCCAGCAGTTCCCCGGGACAGGGTGCCTACGAGCAGTACTTC.

This clone occurred once. The chain carries TRBV7-9 and TRBJ1-2; weak D call: TRBD1 (5 bases). Germline V CDR1 and CDR2: SEHNR, FQNEAQ (reference sequence). This CDR3 has 14 amino acids. V was shortened by 0 bases and J by 4 bases, with 9 bases between the two germline ends. The CDR3 nucleotides read TGTGCCAGCAGCTTAGCGACAGCCCTCTATGGCTACACCTTC. It yields the protein CASSLATALYGYTF.

The table lists this clone with a few counts. The chain employs TRBV2 and TRBJ2-7, with 8 nucleotides matching TRBD1. The CDR3 sequence is 13 residues long. Germline V gene data show CDR1 as SNHLY and CDR2 as FYNNEI. V trimming: 11 bases; J trimming: 2 bases; junction bases outside the gene matches: 8. The CDR3: CAGKTGAAYEQYF. CDR3 nucleotide sequence: TGTGCCGGAAAGACAGGGGCCGCCTACGAGCAGTACTTC.

The V gene is TRBV2, the J gene TRBJ2-2; D is possibly TRBD1 (5 bases). Germline CDR1 reads SNHLY; CDR2 reads FYNNEI. The CDR3 runs to 18 residues. The germline V and J ends were trimmed by 4 bases and 0 bases, with 18 bases remaining between them. The CDR3 region is CASSGSRDVRANTGELFF. In DNA, the CDR3 is TGTGCCAGCAGTGGTTCCAGGGATGTTCGCGCGAACACCGGGGAGCTGTTTTTT.